This entry concerns a single T cell receptor (beta chain). These data come from a study of technical replicates of blood from a few donors. The repertoire was sequenced with immunoSEQ multiplex PCR; TCRdb's copy has only in-frame clones and lacks some. Among 65,000 to 85,000 clones listed, under 95% were seen once. The germline V gene encodes CDR1 MRHNA and CDR2 SNTAGT. The J segment lost 1 base and the V segment lost 6 bases, leaving 2 bases of the junction unmatched. The CDR3 is 14 residues long. The clonotype originates from a human donor in good health. The chain recombines TRBV6-4 with TRBJ1-1; 10 nucleotides agree with TRBD1. The sequencing input was T cells isolated from PBMCs. CDR3 coding DNA: TGTGCCAGCAGGGGACAGGGGCCGAACACTGAAGCTTTCTTT. This gives the protein CASRGQGPNTEAFF.